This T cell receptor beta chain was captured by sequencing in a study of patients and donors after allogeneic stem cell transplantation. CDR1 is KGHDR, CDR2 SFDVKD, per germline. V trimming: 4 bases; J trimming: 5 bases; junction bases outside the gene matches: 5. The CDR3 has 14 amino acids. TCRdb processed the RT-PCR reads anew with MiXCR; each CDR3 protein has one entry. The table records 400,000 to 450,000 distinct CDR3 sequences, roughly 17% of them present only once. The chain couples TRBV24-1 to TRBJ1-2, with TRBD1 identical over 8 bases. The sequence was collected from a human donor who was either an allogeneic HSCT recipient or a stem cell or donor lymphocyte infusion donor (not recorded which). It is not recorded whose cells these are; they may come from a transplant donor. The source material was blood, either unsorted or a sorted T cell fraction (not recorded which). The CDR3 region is CATSDRQGKYGYTF. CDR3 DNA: TGTGCCACCAGTGACCGACAGGGGAAATATGGCTACACCTTC.